This TCR beta chain was profiled in a study of blood T cell repertoires in COVID-19. Sequenced by immunoSEQ multiplex PCR; TCRdb stores in-frame clones only, minus some. The sample has over 200,000 clones, roughly four fifths seen once. Germline CDR1 SGHDT, CDR2 YYEEEE. This CDR3 is 16 amino acids long. V shed 4 bases and J 3 bases; nucleotides not matched to a gene: 6. Participants came from roughly 25 US areas, aged about 18 to 89 years. Sequencing was done on a sample of PBMCs or T cells enriched from blood (not recorded which). The clonotype was recovered from a man aged 55 to 70 who had recovered from COVID-19. The gene calls are TRBV5-6 and TRBJ2-1; the match to TRBD1 covers 11 bases. CDR3 loop: CASSPHGTGGYNEQFF. Here the CDR3 DNA reads TGTGCCAGCAGCCCGCACGGGACAGGGGGCTACAATGAGCAGTTCTTC.